This T cell receptor beta chain emerged from a study of technical replicates of blood from several donors. Only in-frame clones appear in the TCRdb table, and some are missing; sequencing was by immunoSEQ multiplex PCR. Here the sample spans approximately 73,000 clones, 85% to 95% being singletons. The germline CDR1 and CDR2 sequences are MNHEY and SMNVEV (reference sequence). J lost 3 bases, V lost 3 bases, and 1 base had no gene match. The CDR3 extends over 13 amino acids. The rearrangement links TRBV27 to TRBJ2-5, with 7 bases lining up with TRBD1. This receptor was taken from a human donor in good health. Sequencing input: T cells isolated from PBMCs. The DNA of the CDR3 is TGTGCCAGCAGTTTCACAGGGGAAGAGACCCAGTACTTC. Its translation is CASSFTGEETQYF.